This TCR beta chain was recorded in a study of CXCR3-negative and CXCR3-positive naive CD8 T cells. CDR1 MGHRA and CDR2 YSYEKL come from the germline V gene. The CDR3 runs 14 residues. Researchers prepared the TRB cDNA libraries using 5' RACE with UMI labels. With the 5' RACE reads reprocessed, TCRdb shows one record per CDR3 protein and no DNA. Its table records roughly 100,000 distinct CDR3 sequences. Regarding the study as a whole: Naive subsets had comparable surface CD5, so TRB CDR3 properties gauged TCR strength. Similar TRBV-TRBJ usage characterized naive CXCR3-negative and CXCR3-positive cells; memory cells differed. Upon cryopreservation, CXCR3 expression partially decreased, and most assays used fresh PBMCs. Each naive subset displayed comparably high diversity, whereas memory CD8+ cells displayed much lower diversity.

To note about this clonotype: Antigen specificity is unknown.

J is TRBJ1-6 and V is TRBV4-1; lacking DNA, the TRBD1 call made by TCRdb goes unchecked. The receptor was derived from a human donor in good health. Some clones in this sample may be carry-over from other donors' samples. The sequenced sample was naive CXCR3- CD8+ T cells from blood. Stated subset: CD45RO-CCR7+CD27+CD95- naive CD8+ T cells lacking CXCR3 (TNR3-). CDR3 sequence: CASSWDRVNSPLHF.